These 30 T cell receptor beta chains were sequenced from one sample in a study of blood T cell repertoires in COVID-19. TCRdb's table, derived via immunoSEQ multiplex PCR, lists solely in-frame clones and lacks some. The table lists about 140,000 clones, 60% to 85% of them singletons, with approximately 4.5% in the top ten. Sequencing input: peripheral blood. These receptors were obtained from a woman at least 80 years old with active or convalescent COVID-19.

The chain is built from TRBV7-2 and TRBJ1-2, with 10 positions matching TRBD1. The CDR3 has 13 amino acids. With V trimmed by 5 bases and J by 8 bases, 5 bases remained unmatched. Germline CDR1 reads SGHTA; CDR2 reads FQGNSA. The CDR3 DNA reads as TGTGCCAGCAGCCCGGACAGGGGGATAGGCTACACCTTC. This encodes CASSPDRGIGYTF.

The chain carries TRBV5-1 and TRBJ1-1; 8 bases match TRBD1. Germline V lookup: CDR1 SGHRS, CDR2 YFSETQ. The trim removed 2 bases at V and 8 bases at J, leaving 11 bases unmatched. This CDR3 contains 15 residues. CDR3: CASSFTTGQGMEAFF. DNA of the CDR3: TGCGCCAGCAGCTTCACCACAGGACAGGGAATGGAAGCTTTCTTT.

The rearrangement joins TRBV6-5 to TRBJ2-5; 12 bases agree with TRBD2. Germline CDR1 is MNHEY and CDR2 is SVGAGI. The trim removed 6 bases at V and 4 bases at J, leaving 6 bases unmatched. The CDR3 totals 15 residues. The CDR3, as DNA: TGTGCCAGCAGCGCTAGCGGGGGGGCCGGAGAGACCCAGTACTTC. It translates to CASSASGGAGETQYF.

The chain joins TRBV3-1 (or the pseudogene TRBV3-2) to TRBJ2-6; D may be TRBD1 (5 bases). The CDR3 runs 19 residues. Trimming pared 1 base from V and 1 base from J, leaving 17 bases between. Germline CDR1 reads LGHDT; CDR2 reads YNNKEL (reference sequence). The DNA of the CDR3 is TGTGCCAGCAGCCAAGGTTTTAGGGGCTGCTTTTCTGGGGCCAACGTCCTGACTTTC. Translating it yields CASSQGFRGCFSGANVLTF.

The V and J genes are TRBV7-9 and TRBJ1-1, with 7 bases fitting TRBD1. The germline V gene encodes CDR1 SEHNR and CDR2 FQNEAQ (reference sequence). This CDR3 has 15 residues. Losses at the gene ends were 4 bases for V and 2 bases for J; bases not matched to a gene: 7. The CDR3 sequence: CASSSNRGFNTEAFF. In DNA form, the CDR3 reads TGTGCCAGCAGCTCCAACAGGGGTTTTAACACTGAAGCTTTCTTT.

This sequence joins TRBV12-3 or TRBV12-4 and TRBJ1-2, with D maybe TRBD1 (6 bases). V was shortened by 3 bases and J by 6 bases, with 11 bases between the two germline ends. This CDR3 is built from 13 residues. The CDR3 reads CASSFEQGDGYTF. CDR3 DNA sequence: TGTGCCAGCAGTTTTGAACAGGGTGATGGCTACACCTTC.

The CDR3 sequence is CASSLTAQPTYEQYF. Here the CDR3 DNA reads TGCGCCAGCAGTTTGACTGCACAGCCCACCTACGAGCAGTACTTC. This chain joins TRBV5-1 and TRBJ2-7; D is uncertain. Germline V gives CDR1 SGHRS, CDR2 YFSETQ. This CDR3 has 15 amino acids. Trimming pared 5 bases from V and 2 bases from J, leaving 17 bases between. The variable domain in full, completed from reference TRBV5-1 and TRBJ2-7, reads KAGVTQTPRYLIKTRGQQVTLSCSPISGHRSVSWYQQTPGQGLQFLFEYFSETQRNKGNFPGRFSGRQFSNSRSEMNVSTLELGDSALYLCASSLTAQPTYEQYFGPGTRLTVT.

This clone showed up just once. The rearrangement uses TRBV4-1 and TRBJ1-2, with a weak D call TRBD1 (6 bases). Between the trimmed V and J ends, which lost 4 bases and 6 bases, there was a span of 18 bases. This CDR3 comprises 15 residues. Germline lookup yields CDR1 MGHRA and CDR2 YSYEKL. The CDR3 bases are TGCGCCAGCAGCCGCGAGACATTACAGGGTAATGGCTACACCTTC. It yields the protein CASSRETLQGNGYTF.

The J gene is TRBJ1-2, the V gene TRBV20-1; D possibly corresponds to TRBD1 (5 bases). The germline gives CDR1 DFQATT, CDR2 SNEGSKA (reference sequence). Trimming pared 4 bases from V and 4 bases from J, leaving 10 bases between. The CDR3 is made up of 12 amino acids. CDR3 region: CSAIETVYGYTF. CDR3 sequence (DNA): TGCAGTGCTATTGAGACAGTCTATGGCTACACCTTC.

The chain uses TRBV19 and TRBJ1-3, with 8 positions matching TRBD1. Looked up from germline, CDR1 is LNHDA and CDR2 is SQIVND (reference sequence). CDR3 size: 16 residues. V gave up 5 bases and J gave up 2 bases; unmatched junction bases: 8. The CDR3, as DNA: TGTGCCAGTAGTTCTAAAACAGGGGGAGCTGGAAACACCATATATTTT. This gives the protein CASSSKTGGAGNTIYF. The whole variable domain, filled in from reference TRBV19 and TRBJ1-3, reads DGGITQSPKYLFRKEGQNVTLSCEQNLNHDAMYWYRQDPGQGLRLIYYSQIVNDFQKGDIAEGYSVSREKKESFPLTVTSAQKNPTAFYLCASSSKTGGAGNTIYFGEGSWLTVV.

This clone has only one observation. V and J are TRBV3-1 (or the pseudogene TRBV3-2) and TRBJ1-6; 8 bases map to TRBD1. This CDR3 spans 15 amino acids. V was pared by 3 bases and J by 8 bases, with 6 bases of the junction left unmatched. Per germline, CDR1 LGHDT and CDR2 YNNKEL (reference sequence). CDR3 sequence reads: CASSQQGARDSPLHF. The CDR3 nucleotides read TGTGCCAGCAGCCAGCAGGGGGCGCGGGATTCACCCCTCCACTTT.

The chain's CDR3 is CASSSLTDNEQFF. The CDR3 bases are TGCGCCAGCAGCTCCCTTACGGACAATGAGCAGTTCTTC. This chain links TRBV5-1 with TRBJ2-1; D is unclear. Per germline, CDR1 SGHRS and CDR2 YFSETQ. This CDR3 has 13 residues. Deletions cut 3 bases from V and 5 bases from J, with 9 bases between. Combining the CDR3 with reference TRBV5-1 and TRBJ2-1 gives the whole variable domain KAGVTQTPRYLIKTRGQQVTLSCSPISGHRSVSWYQQTPGQGLQFLFEYFSETQRNKGNFPGRFSGRQFSNSRSEMNVSTLELGDSALYLCASSSLTDNEQFFGPGTRLTVL.

This clone showed up just a few times. The rearrangement joins TRBV9 to TRBJ2-1, with a tentative D call TRBD2 (6 bases). This CDR3 is built from 16 residues. Germline CDR1 reads SGDLS; CDR2 reads YYNGEE. Trimming removed 0 bases from V and 0 bases from J, with 10 bases in between. CDR3 in amino acids: CASSVAAGSSYNEQFF. The CDR3 DNA is TGTGCCAGCAGCGTAGCGGCGGGGAGCTCCTACAATGAGCAGTTCTTC.

This sequence joins TRBV19 and TRBJ2-7; D perhaps matches TRBD2 (5 bases). Germline V CDR1 and CDR2: LNHDA, SQIVND (reference sequence). V shed 4 bases and J shed 7 bases, with 14 bases lying between them. The CDR3 is 13 amino acids. The CDR3 sequence: CASSTLEGREQYF. CDR3 DNA sequence: TGTGCCAGTAGTACCCTTGAGGGCCGGGAGCAGTACTTC.

The V and J genes are TRBV6-5 and TRBJ2-3, with 8 bases lining up with TRBD2. Germline CDR1 reads MNHEY; CDR2 reads SVGAGI. The CDR3 runs to 15 residues. Unmatched junction bases numbered 4, after V lost 4 bases and J lost 1 base. CDR3 residues: CASSSGGARTDTQYF. The CDR3 nucleotides are TGTGCCAGCAGTTCGGGGGGGGCTCGCACAGATACGCAGTATTTT.

This clone occurred once. A read error may produce the germline difference seen at one junction end. The V and J genes are TRBV28 and TRBJ1-4, with TRBD1 matching 9 bases. This CDR3 has 15 amino acids. Germline V lookup: CDR1 MDHEN, CDR2 SYDVKM. Here the CDR3 reads CATSHPTGGREKLFF. For the CDR3, the DNA is TGTGCCACCAGTCACCCAACAGGGGGCCGTGAAAAACTGTTTTTT.

This chain joins TRBV2 and TRBJ2-2, with D hard to call. The CDR3 runs to 18 residues. V lost 3 bases, J lost 3 bases, and 20 bases lay in between. Germline V lookup: CDR1 SNHLY, CDR2 FYNNEI. CDR3 coding DNA: TGTGCCAGCAGTGACAAACATAAGTCGTTTTTGGACACCGGGGAGCTGTTTTTT. Protein sequence: CASSDKHKSFLDTGELFF.

The sample holds a few counts of this clone. This chain joins TRBV28 and TRBJ1-2, with 12 bases matching TRBD1. Germline CDR1 reads MDHEN; CDR2 reads SYDVKM. The CDR3 extends over 14 amino acids. After removal of 7 bases from V and 3 bases from J, the junction contained 3 bases not matched to a gene. In DNA form, the CDR3 reads TGTGCCAGCATGGGGACAGGGGGCTACTATGGCTACACCTTC. Translating it yields CASMGTGGYYGYTF.

Only a few counts were recorded for this clone. V is TRBV30 and J is TRBJ1-3; D gene unclear. Germline assignment: CDR1 GTSNPN and CDR2 SVGIG (reference sequence). V was pared by 4 bases and J by 2 bases, with 6 bases between. This CDR3 spans 12 amino acids. The CDR3 region is CAWNQAGNTIYF. The CDR3 region has the DNA TGTGCCTGGAATCAGGCTGGAAACACCATATATTTT.

This clone was detected only a few times. The V and J genes are TRBV25-1 and TRBJ1-2; 12 positions match TRBD1. Germline V gives CDR1 MGHDK, CDR2 SYGVNS. Trimming removed 10 bases from V and 7 bases from J; junction bases left unmatched: 10. This CDR3 has 14 residues. CDR3 nucleotide sequence: TGTGCCACCAACCCGGGACAGGGGGCGCGTGGCTACACCTTC. It specifies CATNPGQGARGYTF.

This clone was recorded many times. The V gene is TRBV5-6, the J gene TRBJ2-3; 11 bases line up with TRBD2. The V segment lost 4 bases and the J segment 4 bases; nucleotides outside the gene matches: 8. The germline V gene encodes CDR1 SGHDT and CDR2 YYEEEE. The CDR3 sequence is 16 residues long. CDR3 loop: CASSARLAGLPDTQYF. The CDR3 nucleotides read TGTGCCAGCAGCGCCAGACTAGCGGGACTCCCAGATACGCAGTATTTT. Full variable domain (remainder filled in from reference TRBV5-6 and TRBJ2-3): DAGVTQSPTHLIKTRGQQVTLRCSPKSGHDTVSWYQQALGQGPQFIFQYYEEEERQRGNFPDRFSGHQFPNYSSELNVNALLLGDSALYLCASSARLAGLPDTQYFGPGTRLTVL.

This clone has just a few counts. The chain has TRBV11-2 and TRBJ2-7, with 10 bases lining up with TRBD1. Germline values: CDR1 SGHAT, CDR2 FQNNGV. The CDR3 consists of 18 residues. Trimming removed 4 bases from V and 3 bases from J; junction bases left unmatched: 15. CDR3 loop: CASSSVSRDRGSGYEQYF. The CDR3, as DNA: TGTGCCAGCAGCTCCGTATCCCGGGACAGGGGCAGTGGCTACGAGCAGTACTTC.

This chain joins TRBV5-1 and TRBJ1-1; TRBD1 is a possible D gene (6 bases). Germline V gene lookup returns CDR1 SGHRS and CDR2 YFSETQ. The V end was cut by 0 bases, the J end by 4 bases, with 16 bases between. The CDR3 has 16 residues. The chain's CDR3 is CASSLDGRGYVTEAFF. CDR3 bases: TGCGCCAGCAGCTTGGATGGCAGGGGATATGTCACTGAAGCTTTCTTT. Full variable domain (missing parts from reference TRBV5-1 and TRBJ1-1): KAGVTQTPRYLIKTRGQQVTLSCSPISGHRSVSWYQQTPGQGLQFLFEYFSETQRNKGNFPGRFSGRQFSNSRSEMNVSTLELGDSALYLCASSLDGRGYVTEAFFGQGTRLTVV.

The chain uses TRBV9 and TRBJ1-2, with TRBD1 as a possible D gene (6 bases). V was trimmed by 0 bases and J by 6 bases, leaving 15 bases between them. Germline-derived CDR1 and CDR2 are SGDLS and YYNGEE. There are 15 residues in the CDR3. The CDR3, as DNA: TGTGCCAGCAGCGTAGGGCCAGGCAAGGGGGATGGCTACACCTTC. This sequence encodes CASSVGPGKGDGYTF. Combining the CDR3 with reference TRBV9 and TRBJ1-2 gives the whole variable domain DSGVTQTPKHLITATGQRVTLRCSPRSGDLSVYWYQQSLDQGLQFLIQYYNGEERAKGNILERFSAQQFPDLHSELNLSSLELGDSALYFCASSVGPGKGDGYTFGSGTRLTVV.

This chain links TRBV7-6 with TRBJ2-3, with 14 bases identical to TRBD2. Trimming cost V 5 bases and J 3 bases; bases outside gene matches: 7. This CDR3 contains 17 residues. The germline V gene has CDR1 SGHVS and CDR2 FNYEAQ. DNA of the CDR3: TGTGCCAGCAGCAGGACTAGCGGGGGGATTAGAACAGATACGCAGTATTTT. Protein: CASSRTSGGIRTDTQYF.

In its sample, this clone was seen a few times. The chain couples TRBV10-3 to TRBJ2-7; D perhaps matches TRBD2 (5 bases). The germline V gene has CDR1 ENHRY and CDR2 SYGVKD. There are 13 residues in the CDR3. V was shortened by 0 bases and J by 11 bases, with 14 bases between the two germline ends. CDR3 sequence: CAISESELVEEYF. The CDR3 bases are TGTGCCATCAGTGAGTCCGAACTAGTTGAGGAGTACTTC.

This clone was seen a handful of times. The rearrangement links TRBV2 to TRBJ1-2; D is perhaps TRBD1 (5 bases). The V gene lost 4 bases and the J gene lost 4 bases, with 16 bases spanning the gap. CDR1 and CDR2 (germline): SNHLY, FYNNEI. The CDR3 sequence is 15 residues long. This CDR3 reads CASSGRRGGVYGYTF. In DNA form, the CDR3 reads TGTGCCAGCAGTGGGCGCCGCGGGGGTGTCTATGGCTACACCTTC.

The chain joins TRBV19 to TRBJ1-4, with D unclear. The CDR3 has 14 residues. CDR1 is LNHDA and CDR2 is SQIVND in the germline V gene (reference sequence). V lost 4 bases and J 4 bases, leaving 10 bases between the germline ends. The DNA of the CDR3 is TGTGCCAGTAGTAGCGGCAGAAATAATGAAAAACTGTTTTTT. Its protein is CASSSGRNNEKLFF.

The chain combines TRBV14 with TRBJ2-7; perhaps TRBD2 as D (8 bases). Germline V gene sequence: CDR1 SGHDN, CDR2 FVKESK. The CDR3 extends over 16 amino acids. Between the trimmed V and J ends, which lost 3 bases and 3 bases, there was a span of 18 bases. The CDR3 reads CASSHRGTAGDYEQYF. The CDR3 DNA follows: TGTGCCAGCAGCCACCGAGGGACAGCGGGAGACTACGAGCAGTACTTC.

V usage is TRBV4-2 and J usage is TRBJ1-1; no clear D. Germline V lookup: CDR1 LGHNA, CDR2 YNFKEQ. This CDR3 comprises 13 residues. V was clipped by 4 bases and J by 3 bases, with 9 bases between them. This CDR3 reads CASSRVRDTEAFF. DNA for the CDR3: TGTGCCAGCAGCCGCGTTCGGGACACTGAAGCTTTCTTT.